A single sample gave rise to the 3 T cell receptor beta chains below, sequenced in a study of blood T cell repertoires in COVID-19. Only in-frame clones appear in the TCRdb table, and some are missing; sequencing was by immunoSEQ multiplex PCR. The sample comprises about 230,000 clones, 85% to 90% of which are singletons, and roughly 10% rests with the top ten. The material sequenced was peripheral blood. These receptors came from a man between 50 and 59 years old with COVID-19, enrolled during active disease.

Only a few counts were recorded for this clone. The CDR3 spells CASSQARTGAETQYF. The DNA of the CDR3 is TGCGCCAGCAGCCAAGCCCGGACAGGGGCCGAGACCCAGTACTTC. The chain combines TRBV4-3 with TRBJ2-5; 9 bases agree with TRBD1. The V segment lost 1 base and the J segment 5 bases; nucleotides outside the gene matches: 5. The CDR3 is 15 amino acids. Germline V gives CDR1 LGHNA, CDR2 YSLEER.

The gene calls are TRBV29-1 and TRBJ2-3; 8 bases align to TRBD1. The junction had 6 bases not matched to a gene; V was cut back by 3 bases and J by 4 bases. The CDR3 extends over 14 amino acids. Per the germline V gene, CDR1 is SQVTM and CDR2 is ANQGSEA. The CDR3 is CSVDTRGRPDTQYF. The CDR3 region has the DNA TGCAGCGTTGATACCAGGGGGCGCCCAGATACGCAGTATTTT.

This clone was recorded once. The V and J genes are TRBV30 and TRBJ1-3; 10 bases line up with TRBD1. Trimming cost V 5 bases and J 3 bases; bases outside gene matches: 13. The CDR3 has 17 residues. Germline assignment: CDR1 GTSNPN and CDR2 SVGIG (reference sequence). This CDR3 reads CAWSGTGAFGIGNTIYF. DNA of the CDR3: TGTGCCTGGTCCGGGACAGGGGCCTTTGGGATTGGAAACACCATATATTTT.